The present T cell receptor beta chain was sequenced within a study of shared clonotypes between healthy human individuals. Whole-study context: The people who gave samples were a couple of women and three men aged 18 to 49. Study observations and caveats: Memory subsets had estimated richness that was generally smaller than that of naive subsets.

A word on this clone: Its antigen is still unknown.

Per the authors' pipeline: ImmunoSEQ supplied junction-only sequences lacking quality scores, so filtering was different. TCRdb keeps only in-frame clones here, not all; method: immunoSEQ multiplex PCR. The V and J calls and the clone size are those of that table, but D and trimming were determined from the DNA. The sample shows about 1.5 million clones, approximately 98% of them seen only once. This TCR came from a man aged 30 to 45 in good health. The sequencing input was naive CD4+ T cells sorted from blood. Stated subset: CD45RA+ positively selected.

CDR3 protein: CASSLMGLWGQGISYEQYF. CDR3 in DNA: TGTGCCAGCTCACTTATGGGGCTTTGGGGACAGGGGATCTCCTACGAGCAGTACTTC. The rearrangement links TRBV18 to TRBJ2-7, with 10 bases that match TRBD1. Germline CDR1 is KGHSH and CDR2 is LQKENI. The CDR3 is 19 residues long. V lost 4 bases and J lost 0; bases outside the gene matches: 15.